This T cell receptor (beta chain) comes out of a study of early T cells in non-severe SARS-CoV-2 infection. This clonotype was seen repeatedly, ten times or more. Via MiXCR, TCRdb re-called the 5' RACE reads, giving one row per CDR3 protein. The data contain about 64,000 distinct CDR3 sequences, around 4.7% of them seen just once; the ten biggest clones take up approximately 5.4%. There are 12 residues in the CDR3. V lost 7 bases and J 7 bases, leaving 13 bases between the germline ends. Germline V gives CDR1 SNHLY, CDR2 FYNNEI. The receptor was derived from an adult who was a healthcare worker with PCR-confirmed SARS-CoV-2 infection or an uninfected control (not recorded which). V usage is TRBV2 and J usage is TRBJ1-2, with D possibly TRBD1 on 6 matching bases. The material sequenced was whole blood. CDR3 nucleotide sequence: TGTGCCAGCACGGCAGGGGCCAGTGGCTACACCTTC. The encoded protein is CASTAGASGYTF.